A single sample is the source of the 23 T cell receptor beta chains below, sequenced in a study of T cells in Graves' hyperthyroidism and ophthalmopathy. Template material for amplifying TCR beta CDR3 regions consisted of RNA transcripts. Primed by the HTBI set, a first-round RT-PCR was run on the TCR CDR3. TCRdb fed the multiplex PCR reads into MiXCR, producing one record per CDR3 protein. The sample carries roughly 650,000 distinct CDR3 sequences, about a sixth recorded once. Source material: blood. The source of these receptors is a woman aged 40 to 50 with Graves' ophthalmopathy.

This clonotype was recorded at least ten times. The CDR3 coding sequence is TGTGCCAGCAGTATCCGGGACCAGGCCACTGGGGCCAACGTCCTGACTTTC. Translating gives CASSIRDQATGANVLTF. The rearrangement links TRBV2 to TRBJ2-6; D tentatively fits TRBD1 or TRBD2 (5 bases each). The CDR3 has 17 amino acids. Trimming took off 5 bases at V and 2 bases at J, with 16 bases between the two ends. Looked up from germline, CDR1 is SNHLY and CDR2 is FYNNEI.

There are many counts of this clonotype. The genes are TRBV7-8 and TRBJ2-5; tentatively, D is TRBD2 (6 bases). The ends were cut back, 1 base at V and 5 bases at J, with 17 bases in the middle. The CDR3 has 16 residues. In germline, CDR1 is SGHVS, CDR2 FQNEAQ. The CDR3 here is CASSLVLGGAGETQYF. As DNA, the CDR3 is TGTGCCAGCAGCTTAGTCCTCGGCGGGGCGGGGGAGACCCAGTACTTC.

The V gene is TRBV5-1, the J gene TRBJ1-6, with TRBD1 as a possible D gene (5 bases). CDR3 length: 13 residues. V was cut by 2 bases and J by 9 bases, with 9 bases left in between. Per germline, CDR1 SGHRS and CDR2 YFSETQ. CDR3 in DNA: TGCGCCAGCAGCTTTGACAGCCCTTCACCCCTCCACTTT. Translating it yields CASSFDSPSPLHF.

This clonotype was counted ten times or more. The chain recombines TRBV29-1 with TRBJ2-3; possibly TRBD1 for D (5 bases). Germline CDR1 is SQVTM and CDR2 is ANQGSEA. The V and J ends lost 2 bases and 1 base respectively, with 7 bases between them. The length of the CDR3 is 13 residues. The CDR3 loop is CSVEQGGTDTQYF. DNA for the CDR3: TGCAGCGTTGAACAGGGTGGCACAGATACGCAGTATTTT.

This clonotype showed up many times. DNA of the CDR3: TGTGCCAGCAGTGAACGCGGCATCAGGGACCCCTATGGCTACACCTTC. Protein product: CASSERGIRDPYGYTF. The V gene is TRBV6-1, the J gene TRBJ1-2; TRBD1 is a possible D gene (5 bases). CDR1 is MNHNS and CDR2 is SASEGT in the germline V gene. V lost 2 bases and J lost 4, with 17 bases in between. The CDR3 is 16 residues long.

This clonotype occurred many times. The V and J genes are TRBV9 and TRBJ2-3; tentatively, D is TRBD1 or TRBD2 (5 bases each). Between the trimmed V and J ends, which lost 0 bases and 5 bases, there was a span of 13 bases. CDR3 length: 15 amino acids. CDR1 SGDLS and CDR2 YYNGEE come from the germline V gene. The CDR3 DNA follows: TGTGCCAGCAGCGTAGGGGGGAAGAAAGGAGATACGCAGTATTTT. Protein: CASSVGGKKGDTQYF.

This clonotype was observed many times. The chain joins TRBV6-2 or TRBV6-3 to TRBJ2-1, with TRBD2 matching 10 bases. CDR1 MNHEY and CDR2 SVGEGT come from the germline V gene. This CDR3 spans 16 amino acids. Trimming cost V 7 bases and J 7 bases; bases outside gene matches: 13. The CDR3 DNA is TGTGCCAGCAAGCATAGTCTAGCGGGAGAGCGGAATGAGCAGTTCTTC. Amino acid sequence: CASKHSLAGERNEQFF.

On this clonotype itself: A much larger clonotype is one base distant, so this may be a read error. The rearrangement joins TRBV2 to TRBJ1-1; D is perhaps TRBD1 (5 bases). Germline CDR1 reads SNHLY; CDR2 reads FYNNEI. The germline V and J ends were trimmed by 7 bases and 6 bases, with 18 bases remaining between them. CDR3 length: 14 amino acids. The CDR3 protein is CASTPGGRNAEAFF. The CDR3 DNA reads TGTGCCAGCACCCCTGGGGGAAGAAACGCTGAAGCTTTCTTT.

This clonotype was found many times. This rearrangement joins TRBV7-2 to TRBJ1-1, with unresolved D. The CDR3 runs to 12 residues. CDR1 is SGHTA, CDR2 FQGNSA, per germline. V lost 2 bases and J 10 bases, leaving 11 bases between the germline ends. CDR3 bases: TGTGCCAGCAGCTTATTCCGCCTGGGAGCTTTCTTT. Amino acid sequence: CASSLFRLGAFF.

This clonotype was detected ten times or more. The chain carries TRBV6-1 and TRBJ2-2; 9 nucleotides match TRBD1. From germline, CDR1 is MNHNS and CDR2 SASEGT. After removal of 7 bases from V and 7 bases from J, the junction contained 7 bases not matched to a gene. The CDR3 runs to 14 residues. The CDR3 spells CASKGQGAGGELFF. CDR3 nucleotide sequence: TGTGCCAGCAAGGGACAGGGAGCGGGCGGGGAGCTGTTTTTT.

This clonotype has at least ten counts. This sequence joins TRBV5-1 and TRBJ2-2, with D tentatively TRBD2 (6 bases). Germline V gives CDR1 SGHRS, CDR2 YFSETQ. The CDR3 runs 14 residues. Trimming stripped 3 bases from V and 6 bases from J, with 12 bases between. CDR3 DNA: TGCGCCAGCAGCTCGCGGGACCTGTCCGGGGAGCTGTTTTTT. This gives the protein CASSSRDLSGELFF.

At least ten counts were recorded for this clonotype. The chain links TRBV30 to TRBJ1-1; D gene ambiguous. Trimming left V 5 bases short and J 0 bases short, with 10 bases between. Germline values: CDR1 GTSNPN, CDR2 SVGIG (reference sequence). The CDR3 is 13 amino acids. CDR3 nucleotide sequence: TGTGCCTGGTCCCGGGCCATGAACACTGAAGCTTTCTTT. It codes for CAWSRAMNTEAFF. The full variable domain, completed using reference TRBV30 and TRBJ1-1, is SQTIHQWPATLVQPVGSPLSLECTVEGTSNPNLYWYRQAAGRGLQLLFYSVGIGQISSEVPQNLSASRPQDRQFILSSKKLLLSDSGFYLCAWSRAMNTEAFFGQGTRLTVV.

The chain recombines TRBV19 with TRBJ1-5, with TRBD1 matching over 7 bases. Germline lookup yields CDR1 LNHDA and CDR2 SQIVND (reference sequence). The ends lost 3 bases at V and 6 bases at J; junction bases unmatched: 8. The CDR3 runs to 15 residues. This CDR3 reads CASSIWDSRGQPQHF. CDR3 coding DNA: TGTGCCAGTAGTATTTGGGACAGCCGAGGTCAGCCCCAGCATTTT.

This clonotype was observed at least ten times. The rearrangement joins TRBV2 to TRBJ2-3; 13 bases agree with TRBD2. The CDR3 spans 17 residues. The germline V gene has CDR1 SNHLY and CDR2 FYNNEI. J lost 5 bases, V lost 7 bases, and 12 bases had no gene match. CDR3 DNA: TGTGCCAGCATTAACCCGGGACTAGCGGGATCTGGAGATACGCAGTATTTT. Its protein product is CASINPGLAGSGDTQYF. The complete variable domain, with remaining parts taken from reference TRBV2 and TRBJ2-3, reads EPEVTQTPSHQVTQMGQEVILRCVPISNHLYFYWYRQILGQKVEFLVSFYNNEISEKSEIFDDQFSVERPDGSNFTLKIRSTKLEDSAMYFCASINPGLAGSGDTQYFGPGTRLTVL.

V is TRBV5-1 and J is TRBJ1-2, with a weak D call TRBD1 (6 bases). V was cut by 4 bases and J by 4 bases, with 17 bases left in between. CDR1 and CDR2 (germline): SGHRS, YFSETQ. The CDR3 covers 15 residues. CDR3 coding DNA: TGCGCCAGCAGCAACGCGGGGGGGCTCAGCTATGGCTACACCTTC. This translates into CASSNAGGLSYGYTF. Full variable domain (rest looked up from reference TRBV5-1 and TRBJ1-2): KAGVTQTPRYLIKTRGQQVTLSCSPISGHRSVSWYQQTPGQGLQFLFEYFSETQRNKGNFPGRFSGRQFSNSRSEMNVSTLELGDSALYLCASSNAGGLSYGYTFGSGTRLTVV.

The chain links TRBV6-1 to TRBJ1-1; D gene unclear. CDR1 is MNHNS and CDR2 is SASEGT in the germline V gene. V lost 5 bases and J lost 10, with 23 bases in between. The CDR3 extends over 15 amino acids. The CDR3 loop is CASSRLNPREAGAFF. CDR3 nucleotide sequence: TGTGCCAGCAGTCGACTCAATCCGCGGGAAGCGGGAGCTTTCTTT.

This clonotype was observed many times. J is TRBJ2-7 and V is TRBV7-8; D might be TRBD1 (5 bases). Trimming took off 2 bases at V and 2 bases at J, with 10 bases between the two ends. Per germline, CDR1 SGHVS and CDR2 FQNEAQ. The CDR3 loop spans 14 amino acids. CDR3 region: CASSLRRAAYEQYF. The CDR3 region has the DNA TGTGCCAGCAGCTTACGCAGGGCTGCCTACGAGCAGTACTTC. Complete variable domain (other parts from reference TRBV7-8 and TRBJ2-7): GAGVSQSPRYKVAKRGQDVALRCDPISGHVSLFWYQQALGQGPEFLTYFQNEAQLDKSGLPSDRFFAERPEGSVSTLKIQRTQQEDSAVYLCASSLRRAAYEQYFGPGTRLTVT.

This clonotype was seen ten or more times. The rearrangement uses TRBV2 and TRBJ2-3; TRBD2 matches at 8 bases. After removal of 6 bases from V and 1 base from J, the junction contained 12 bases not matched to a gene. The CDR3 has 17 residues. The germline V gene encodes CDR1 SNHLY and CDR2 FYNNEI. CDR3 loop: CASSLALLADRTDTQYF. CDR3 nucleotide sequence: TGTGCCAGCAGCCTTGCCCTACTAGCGGATCGCACAGATACGCAGTATTTT.

This clonotype was observed a few times. This chain uses TRBV4-1 with TRBJ2-7, with 7 positions matching TRBD2. Looked up from germline, CDR1 is MGHRA and CDR2 is YSYEKL. J was trimmed by 0 bases and V by 1 base; bases with no gene match: 12. This CDR3 region has 18 residues. The CDR3 bases are TGCGCCAGCAGCCAAGTAATTCTCTCTAGCGGATTCTCCTACGAGCAGTACTTC. As protein: CASSQVILSSGFSYEQYF.

V is TRBV28 and J is TRBJ1-2; D uncertain. CDR3 length equals 15 residues. V lost 2 bases and J 6 bases, leaving 16 bases between the germline ends. Per germline, CDR1 MDHEN and CDR2 SYDVKM. CDR3 DNA sequence: TGTGCCAGCAGTTTACTGGGGTTGGAGGGTGATGGCTACACCTTC. It is translated as CASSLLGLEGDGYTF.

This clonotype was seen repeatedly, ten times or more. The rearrangement joins TRBV20-1 to TRBJ2-1, with 7 bases matching TRBD1. Germline loops: CDR1 DFQATT, CDR2 SNEGSKA (reference sequence). This CDR3 comprises 14 residues. Unmatched junction bases numbered 9, after V lost 2 bases and J lost 8 bases. The CDR3 loop is CSARPGQVWYEQFF. As DNA, the CDR3 is TGCAGTGCTAGACCAGGACAGGTTTGGTATGAGCAGTTCTTC.

This clonotype has a count of ten or more. The gene calls are TRBV5-1 and TRBJ2-3; D gene unclear. Trimming shortened V by 2 bases and J by 0 bases, and 10 bases separated the two germline ends. The germline V gene encodes CDR1 SGHRS and CDR2 YFSETQ. CDR3 length equals 15 residues. Here the CDR3 DNA reads TGCGCCAGCAGCTTTACGGGCCCGAGCACAGATACGCAGTATTTT. Protein product: CASSFTGPSTDTQYF. Combining the CDR3 with reference TRBV5-1 and TRBJ2-3 gives the whole variable domain KAGVTQTPRYLIKTRGQQVTLSCSPISGHRSVSWYQQTPGQGLQFLFEYFSETQRNKGNFPGRFSGRQFSNSRSEMNVSTLELGDSALYLCASSFTGPSTDTQYFGPGTRLTVL.

This clonotype was observed a handful of times. V usage is TRBV7-8 and J usage is TRBJ2-6; D unclear. V was pared by 5 bases and J by 0 bases, with 11 bases between. Germline CDR1 and CDR2: SGHVS and FQNEAQ. The CDR3 is made up of 16 amino acids. In DNA, the CDR3 is TGTGCCAGCAGCCAGCAGGTATTCTCTGGGGCCAACGTCCTGACTTTC. Its protein product is CASSQQVFSGANVLTF.